Below, 31 T cell receptor beta chains from the same sample are listed, as sequenced in a study of blood T cell repertoires in COVID-19. The method was immunoSEQ multiplex PCR; TCRdb's version includes in-frame clones alone and lacks a portion of them. Of approximately 110,000 clones in the sample, about two thirds were seen once. Sequencing was carried out using peripheral blood. The receptors come from a human donor with acute or convalescent COVID-19. The donor label of this sample is uncertain.

The table lists this clone with a few counts. One junction end disagrees with the germline gene, perhaps due to a read error. The V gene is TRBV7-7, the J gene TRBJ2-2; 8 bases line up with TRBD1. This CDR3 has 16 amino acids. Germline V CDR1 and CDR2: SSHAT, FNYEAQ (reference sequence). CDR3 nucleotides: TGTGCTAGCAGCTCACGGACAGGGTTGAACACCGGGGAGCTGTTTTTT. Translating gives CASSSRTGLNTGELFF.

The chain joins TRBV24-1 to TRBJ2-3; weak D call: TRBD2 (6 bases). With 3 bases removed from V and 11 bases from J, the gap between germline ends came to 17 bases. The CDR3 is 14 amino acids. Germline CDR1 KGHDR, CDR2 SFDVKD. Here the CDR3 DNA reads TGTGCCACCAGTGATCCCACCCGGAGGGGTCTGCAGTATTTT. This translates into CATSDPTRRGLQYF.

This rearrangement joins TRBV7-9 to TRBJ2-3; 11 nucleotides agree with TRBD2. The CDR3 spans 15 residues. Germline V lookup: CDR1 SEHNR, CDR2 FQNEAQ (reference sequence). J lost 0 bases, V lost 5 bases, and 1 base had no gene match. CDR3 coding DNA: TGTGCCAGCAGCCGGACTAGCGGGAGCACAGATACGCAGTATTTT. Protein: CASSRTSGSTDTQYF. Supplemented by reference TRBV7-9 and TRBJ2-3, the full variable domain reads DTGVSQNPRHKITKRGQNVTFRCDPISEHNRLYWYRQTLGQGPEFLTYFQNEAQLEKSRLLSDRFSAERPKGSFSTLEIQRTEQGDSAMYLCASSRTSGSTDTQYFGPGTRLTVL.

This clone was observed a few times. The chain links TRBV5-4 to TRBJ2-2, with TRBD2 matching over 9 bases. Germline CDR1 is SGHNT and CDR2 is YYREEE (reference sequence). This CDR3 comprises 16 residues. V lost 3 bases, J lost 0 bases, and 3 bases stayed unmatched. In DNA, the CDR3 is TGTGCCAGCAGCTCCTGGACTAGCGCGAACACCGGGGAGCTGTTTTTT. Its protein is CASSSWTSANTGELFF.

V usage is TRBV7-2 and J usage is TRBJ1-2; D is unclear. There are 14 residues in the CDR3. V was pared by 5 bases and J by 7 bases, with 17 bases between. The germline gives CDR1 SGHTA, CDR2 FQGNSA. The DNA for the CDR3 is TGTGCCAGCAGCGCAGTCGAGGGAGGGTTTGGCTACACCTTC. This sequence encodes CASSAVEGGFGYTF.

The V call is TRBV27, the J call TRBJ1-1, with D tentatively TRBD1 (6 bases). Germline V CDR1 and CDR2: MNHEY, SMNVEV (reference sequence). The germline V and J ends were trimmed by 6 bases and 7 bases, with 18 bases remaining between them. The CDR3 has 14 residues. CDR3 protein: CASRINTGRGEAFF. As DNA, the CDR3 is TGTGCCAGCAGGATAAATACAGGGAGGGGTGAAGCTTTCTTT.

This chain uses TRBV5-4 with TRBJ1-2, with a weak D call TRBD1 (6 bases). V was pared by 4 bases and J by 13 bases, with 17 bases between. The germline V gene has CDR1 SGHNT and CDR2 YYREEE (reference sequence). This CDR3 contains 12 residues. In DNA form, the CDR3 reads TGTGCCAGCAGCCCCGGACAGACTATGCCCACCTTC. It yields the protein CASSPGQTMPTF.

The J gene is TRBJ1-2, the V gene TRBV2, with D tentatively TRBD1 (6 bases). The germline V gene encodes CDR1 SNHLY and CDR2 FYNNEI. The length of the CDR3 is 15 residues. The ends were cut back, 2 bases at V and 6 bases at J, with 16 bases in the middle. DNA for the CDR3: TGTGCCAGCAGTGAAACGCAGGGGCTGGTAAATGGCTACACCTTC. Protein: CASSETQGLVNGYTF.

This clone was counted a few times. The gene calls are TRBV7-9 and TRBJ2-5; maybe TRBD2 (6 bases). CDR3 length: 15 amino acids. The ends were cut back, 3 bases at V and 0 bases at J, with 11 bases in the middle. Germline V lookup: CDR1 SEHNR, CDR2 FQNEAQ (reference sequence). DNA for the CDR3: TGTGCCAGCAGCTTTCGACTAGGACACCAAGAGACCCAGTACTTC. It encodes CASSFRLGHQETQYF. Drawing the rest from reference TRBV7-9 and TRBJ2-5, the complete variable domain is DTGVSQNPRHKITKRGQNVTFRCDPISEHNRLYWYRQTLGQGPEFLTYFQNEAQLEKSRLLSDRFSAERPKGSFSTLEIQRTEQGDSAMYLCASSFRLGHQETQYFGPGTRLLVL.

This clone was seen a handful of times. The chain couples TRBV28 to TRBJ1-2; tentative D call: TRBD1 (6 bases). This CDR3 is built from 14 residues. From germline, CDR1 is MDHEN and CDR2 SYDVKM. Trimming cost V 2 bases and J 8 bases, with 15 bases left between them. The CDR3 loop reads CASSLPGQYSGYTF. In DNA form, the CDR3 reads TGTGCCAGCAGTTTACCCGGACAGTATAGCGGCTACACCTTC.

This rearrangement joins TRBV9 to TRBJ2-1; weak D call: TRBD1 (6 bases). The CDR3 totals 14 residues. Trimming pared 3 bases from V and 7 bases from J, leaving 14 bases between. Germline V gene sequence: CDR1 SGDLS, CDR2 YYNGEE. CDR3 in amino acids: CASSAWDILNEQFF. The CDR3 DNA sequence: TGTGCCAGCAGCGCGTGGGACATTCTGAATGAGCAGTTCTTC.

The chain joins TRBV2 to TRBJ2-5, with D maybe TRBD2 (7 bases). The CDR3 extends over 16 amino acids. V was pared by 6 bases and J by 4 bases, with 21 bases between. Germline-derived CDR1 and CDR2 are SNHLY and FYNNEI. CDR3 sequence: CASRPPGGRLTETQYF. In DNA form, the CDR3 reads TGTGCCAGCAGACCTCCGGGGGGCCGATTGACAGAGACCCAGTACTTC.

The chain combines TRBV5-1 with TRBJ2-3; D ambiguous. CDR3 length: 14 residues. Trimming removed 2 bases from V and 4 bases from J, with 11 bases in between. Germline loops: CDR1 SGHRS, CDR2 YFSETQ. CDR3: CASSFGGLADTQYF. DNA of the CDR3: TGCGCCAGCAGCTTTGGCGGTTTGGCAGATACGCAGTATTTT.

This chain connects TRBV18 to TRBJ1-5; 7 nucleotides line up with TRBD1. The CDR3 spans 14 residues. V dropped 4 bases and J dropped 6; count of bases not matched to a gene: 6. CDR1 KGHSH and CDR2 LQKENI come from the germline V gene. CDR3 DNA sequence: TGTGCCAGCTCACTCCGACAGGGTGGTCAGCCCCAGCATTTT. This codes for CASSLRQGGQPQHF.

This chain links TRBV18 with TRBJ2-7; a weak D match, TRBD1 (5 bases). V was clipped by 4 bases and J by 1 base, with 11 bases between them. This CDR3 is built from 14 residues. Germline V gives CDR1 KGHSH, CDR2 LQKENI. The CDR3 nucleotides are TGTGCCAGCTCACGTACAGGCCAGTCCTACGAGCAGTACGTC. Translation gives CASSRTGQSYEQYV.

The gene calls are TRBV5-6 and TRBJ2-2; TRBD2 might be the D (6 bases). V dropped 3 bases and J dropped 2 bases, with 20 bases sitting between them. This CDR3 has 18 residues. Germline V gene data show CDR1 as SGHDT and CDR2 as YYEEEE. Here the CDR3 DNA reads TGTGCCAGCAGCTCACCACTGTTGGGACTGAATAACACCGGGGAGCTGTTTTTT. Translation: CASSSPLLGLNNTGELFF.

The genes are TRBV7-3 and TRBJ1-3; the match to TRBD1 covers 7 bases. The CDR3 spans 15 residues. After removal of 5 bases from V and 4 bases from J, the junction contained 8 bases not matched to a gene. CDR1 and CDR2 from the germline V gene are SGHTA and FQGTGA. The CDR3 DNA reads TGTGCCAGCAGCCCGACAGGGAATCCGGGAAACACCATATATTTT. Translation gives CASSPTGNPGNTIYF.

V and J are TRBV5-6 and TRBJ1-6; perhaps TRBD1 as D (5 bases). The V gene's germline CDR1 is SGHDT and CDR2 YYEEEE. V was pared by 2 bases and J by 7 bases, with 10 bases between. The CDR3 is made up of 14 amino acids. The CDR3 spells CASSLPGQNSPLHF. CDR3 DNA sequence: TGTGCCAGCAGCTTACCAGGGCAGAATTCACCCCTCCACTTT.

V is TRBV19 and J is TRBJ1-2; a possible D gene is TRBD1 (6 bases). Germline values: CDR1 LNHDA, CDR2 SQIVND (reference sequence). The CDR3 runs 15 residues. Deletions cut 6 bases from V and 0 bases from J, with 14 bases between. CDR3 in amino acids: CASSPRQDSNYGYTF. The CDR3 coding sequence is TGTGCCAGTAGCCCTCGACAGGACTCTAACTATGGCTACACCTTC.

The gene calls are TRBV3-1 (or the pseudogene TRBV3-2) and TRBJ1-6; D perhaps matches TRBD1 (6 bases). This CDR3 has 15 amino acids. Trimming cost V 3 bases and J 10 bases, with 16 bases left between them. Per the germline V gene, CDR1 is LGHDT and CDR2 is YNNKEL (reference sequence). The CDR3 region is CASSHRYRVGSPLHF. In DNA, the CDR3 is TGTGCCAGCAGCCATAGATACAGGGTGGGATCACCCCTCCACTTT.

The count of this clone is one. The chain combines TRBV19 with TRBJ2-6; 9 nucleotides line up with TRBD1. The CDR3 extends over 18 amino acids. V was clipped by 3 bases and J by 2 bases; unmatched bases: 8. Germline CDR1 LNHDA, CDR2 SQIVND (reference sequence). This chain's CDR3 is CASSMGDRERPGANVLTF. The CDR3 bases are TGTGCCAGTAGTATGGGGGACAGGGAGAGACCTGGGGCCAACGTCCTGACTTTC.

The gene calls are TRBV5-1 and TRBJ2-1; D is undetermined. Trimming took off 1 base at V and 10 bases at J, with 9 bases between the two ends. The CDR3 has 12 residues. The germline CDR1 and CDR2 sequences are SGHRS and YFSETQ. The CDR3 DNA is TGCGCCAGCAGCTTGAAGCCAAACGAGCAGTTCTTC. Its translation is CASSLKPNEQFF.

The V gene is TRBV7-8, the J gene TRBJ1-6; D is uncertain. The CDR3 spans 14 residues. V dropped 3 bases and J dropped 3 bases, with 6 bases sitting between them. Germline CDR1 is SGHVS and CDR2 is FQNEAQ. The CDR3 here is CASSFSGYNSPLHF. The CDR3 nucleotides are TGTGCCAGCAGCTTCAGCGGCTATAATTCACCCCTCCACTTT. The whole variable domain, filled in from reference TRBV7-8 and TRBJ1-6, reads GAGVSQSPRYKVAKRGQDVALRCDPISGHVSLFWYQQALGQGPEFLTYFQNEAQLDKSGLPSDRFFAERPEGSVSTLKIQRTQQEDSAVYLCASSFSGYNSPLHFGNGTRLTVT.

V gene TRBV9 combines with J gene TRBJ1-4; D is unclear. Germline CDR1 reads SGDLS; CDR2 reads YYNGEE. V was pared by 9 bases and J by 4 bases, with 22 bases between. The CDR3 runs to 16 residues. CDR3: CATYNLPVEFNEKLFF. The CDR3 nucleotides read TGTGCCACCTACAACCTTCCCGTGGAGTTTAATGAAAAACTGTTTTTT.

This chain joins TRBV7-3 and TRBJ1-2, with D possibly being TRBD1 (6 bases). CDR1 is SGHTA, CDR2 FQGTGA, per germline. Trimming took 0 bases from V and 6 from J, leaving 20 bases between them. This CDR3 has 17 amino acids. As DNA, the CDR3 is TGTGCCAGCAGCTTAACTCACCGGGACACCCGAGTGGATGGCTACACCTTC. Translating it yields CASSLTHRDTRVDGYTF.

The chain has TRBV29-1 and TRBJ2-1; D might be TRBD2 (5 bases). The ends were cut back, 6 bases at V and 7 bases at J, with 16 bases in the middle. Germline loops: CDR1 SQVTM, CDR2 ANQGSEA. This CDR3 has 13 amino acids. The CDR3 DNA is TGCAGCGTCGAGGGTAATGTAAGGAATGAGCAGTTCTTC. Translating gives CSVEGNVRNEQFF.

J is TRBJ2-4 and V is TRBV24-1; D might be TRBD2 (7 bases). CDR3 size: 16 residues. Deletions cut 2 bases from V and 5 bases from J, with 15 bases between. From germline, CDR1 is KGHDR and CDR2 SFDVKD. The CDR3 DNA reads as TGTGCCACCAGTGATTGGGGGGCCGGGGGGCAAAACATTCAGTACTTC. Its translation is CATSDWGAGGQNIQYF.

This clone was seen only once. The chain is built from TRBV5-6 and TRBJ1-2; 8 bases match TRBD1. Germline CDR1 and CDR2: SGHDT and YYEEEE. The CDR3 is 15 residues long. J gave up 6 bases and V 2 bases, and 9 bases lay outside the gene matches. This chain's CDR3 is CASSFGQGNQDGYTF. The CDR3 DNA follows: TGTGCCAGCAGCTTCGGACAGGGAAATCAAGATGGCTACACCTTC.

V is TRBV5-1 and J is TRBJ1-3; D is ambiguous. V was trimmed by 5 bases and J by 0 bases, leaving 6 bases between them. Germline CDR1 reads SGHRS; CDR2 reads YFSETQ. The CDR3 totals 13 residues. The CDR3 protein is CASRRNSGNTIYF. In DNA form, the CDR3 reads TGCGCCAGCAGGAGGAACTCTGGAAACACCATATATTTT.

The genes are TRBV6-5 and TRBJ1-1, with 7 bases fitting TRBD1. The CDR3 totals 16 residues. Germline assignment: CDR1 MNHEY and CDR2 SVGAGI. The ends lost 2 bases at V and 1 base at J; junction bases unmatched: 7. This chain's CDR3 is CASSYISTGRNTEAFF. For the CDR3, the DNA is TGTGCCAGCAGTTACATATCGACAGGGAGGAACACTGAAGCTTTCTTT.

This clone was observed a handful of times. J is TRBJ2-5 and V is TRBV27; possibly TRBD2 for D (6 bases). CDR3 size: 14 residues. Germline V gives CDR1 MNHEY, CDR2 SMNVEV (reference sequence). Trimming removed 9 bases at V and 2 bases at J, with 16 bases between. As DNA, the CDR3 is TGTGCCAGTCGGGCGGGGCACCTGCAAGAGACCCAGTACTTC. Its protein product is CASRAGHLQETQYF.